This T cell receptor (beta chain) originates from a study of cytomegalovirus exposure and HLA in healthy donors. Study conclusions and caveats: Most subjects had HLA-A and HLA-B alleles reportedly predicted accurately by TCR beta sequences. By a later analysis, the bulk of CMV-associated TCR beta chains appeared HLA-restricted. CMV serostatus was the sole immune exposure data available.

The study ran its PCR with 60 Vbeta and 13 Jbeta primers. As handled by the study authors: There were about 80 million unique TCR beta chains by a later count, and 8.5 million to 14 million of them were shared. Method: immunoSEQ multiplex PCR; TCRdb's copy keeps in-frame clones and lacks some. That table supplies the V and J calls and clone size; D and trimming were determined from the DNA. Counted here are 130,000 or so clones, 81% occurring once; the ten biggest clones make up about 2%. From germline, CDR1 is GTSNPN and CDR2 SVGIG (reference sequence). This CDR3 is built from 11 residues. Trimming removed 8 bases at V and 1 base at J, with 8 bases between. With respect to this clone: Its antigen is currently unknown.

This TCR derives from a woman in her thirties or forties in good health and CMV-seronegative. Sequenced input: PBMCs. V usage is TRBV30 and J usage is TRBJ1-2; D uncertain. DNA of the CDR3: TGTGCCGAGGAGGGTAACTATGGCTACACCTTC. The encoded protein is CAEEGNYGYTF.